The 10 T cell receptor beta chains below were found in one sample sequenced in a study of cytomegalovirus exposure and HLA in healthy donors. Researchers ran the PCR with 60 Vbeta and 13 Jbeta primers. Clones were sequenced by immunoSEQ multiplex PCR, and TCRdb holds only the in-frame ones, with some missing. The sample has approximately 220,000 clones, almost 80% seen once. Sequencing was carried out using PBMCs. The receptors shown here come from a man in his late teens or twenties in good health and CMV-seronegative.

The rearrangement uses TRBV5-4 and TRBJ2-7, with D unresolved. The CDR3 is 15 residues long. Trimming shortened V by 2 bases and J by 1 base, and 13 bases separated the two germline ends. In germline, CDR1 is SGHNT, CDR2 YYREEE (reference sequence). CDR3 sequence (DNA): TGTGCCAGCAGCTTTAATACAGAACCTTCCTACGAGCAGTACTTC. It encodes CASSFNTEPSYEQYF.

The V gene is TRBV10-3, the J gene TRBJ2-5; the match to TRBD1 covers 8 bases. The length of the CDR3 is 14 residues. Germline loops: CDR1 ENHRY, CDR2 SYGVKD. V shed 8 bases, J shed 3 bases, and the junction held 8 bases outside the gene matches. The CDR3 DNA reads as TGTGCCATCTCGCCTTCGGACAGGGAAGAGACCCAGTACTTC. It specifies CAISPSDREETQYF.

This chain links TRBV29-1 with TRBJ2-5; 9 bases agree with TRBD2. The length of the CDR3 is 14 residues. Germline V lookup: CDR1 SQVTM, CDR2 ANQGSEA. V shed 4 bases and J 4 bases; nucleotides not matched to a gene: 7. The CDR3: CSVVGAGGGETQYF. CDR3 nucleotides: TGCAGCGTTGTTGGGGCGGGAGGGGGAGAGACCCAGTACTTC.

This clone was counted between two and nine times. V is TRBV28 and J is TRBJ1-5, with D possibly being TRBD1 (5 bases). This CDR3 has 17 residues. In germline, CDR1 is MDHEN, CDR2 SYDVKM. Trimming took 2 bases from V and 4 from J, leaving 18 bases between them. CDR3 residues: CASSLPQGGGGNQPQHF. DNA for the CDR3: TGTGCCAGCAGTTTACCCCAGGGAGGAGGTGGGAATCAGCCCCAGCATTTT.

The genes are TRBV5-1 and TRBJ2-7; the match to TRBD2 covers 10 bases. With V trimmed by 3 bases and J by 5 bases, 8 bases remained unmatched. The CDR3 has 15 residues. The germline gives CDR1 SGHRS, CDR2 YFSETQ. The CDR3 nucleotides are TGCGCCAGCAGCTCCACCGGGACTAGCGTAGACGAGCAGTACTTC. It is translated as CASSSTGTSVDEQYF. The whole variable domain, filled in from reference TRBV5-1 and TRBJ2-7, reads KAGVTQTPRYLIKTRGQQVTLSCSPISGHRSVSWYQQTPGQGLQFLFEYFSETQRNKGNFPGRFSGRQFSNSRSEMNVSTLELGDSALYLCASSSTGTSVDEQYFGPGTRLTVT.

This clone has just one count. The chain couples TRBV5-1 to TRBJ2-3; 7 bases match TRBD1. V was clipped by 4 bases and J by 4 bases; unmatched bases: 6. Germline-derived CDR1 and CDR2 are SGHRS and YFSETQ. The CDR3 length is 14 residues. The CDR3: CASSLGQEADTQYF. The DNA of the CDR3 is TGCGCCAGCAGCCTAGGACAGGAGGCAGATACGCAGTATTTT.

The chain recombines TRBV29-1 with TRBJ2-7; 10 nucleotides align to TRBD1. The CDR3 length is 14 residues. J was trimmed by 4 bases and V by 7 bases; bases with no gene match: 10. Germline V gene sequence: CDR1 SQVTM, CDR2 ANQGSEA. CDR3 sequence reads: CSAYPGTGDYEQYF. CDR3 coding DNA: TGCAGCGCCTACCCCGGGACAGGGGATTACGAGCAGTACTTC.

V and J are TRBV7-2 and TRBJ1-4, with D perhaps matching TRBD1 (6 bases). The V gene's germline CDR1 is SGHTA and CDR2 FQGNSA. The CDR3 runs to 15 residues. Trimming shortened V by 5 bases and J by 0 bases, and 10 bases separated the two germline ends. CDR3: CASSVTGTTNEKLFF. CDR3 bases: TGTGCCAGCAGCGTGACAGGCACAACTAATGAAAAACTGTTTTTT.

This clone was seen only a few times. The genes are TRBV25-1 and TRBJ1-2; perhaps TRBD1 as D (5 bases). Germline loops: CDR1 MGHDK, CDR2 SYGVNS. The CDR3 extends over 14 amino acids. The V gene lost 3 bases and the J gene lost 6 bases, with 14 bases spanning the gap. CDR3 coding DNA: TGTGCCAGCAGTGAGGGGGGGATCTACGATGGCTACACCTTC. This codes for CASSEGGIYDGYTF.

The rearrangement joins TRBV11-2 to TRBJ1-5; 7 bases fit TRBD1. CDR3 length equals 16 residues. Germline V CDR1 and CDR2: SGHAT, FQNNGV. The V gene end was trimmed by 5 bases and the J gene end by 0 bases; junction bases not matched to a gene: 7. CDR3: CASSHVQGRSNQPQHF. CDR3 nucleotides: TGTGCCAGCAGCCACGTACAGGGGCGTAGCAATCAGCCCCAGCATTTT.